One sample yielded the 15 T cell receptor beta chains listed below, sequenced in a study of T cells in Graves' hyperthyroidism and ophthalmopathy. Researchers took RNA transcripts and amplified the TCR beta CDR3 regions from them. The primer set for the first-round RT-PCR of the TCR CDR3 was HTBI. TCRdb fed the multiplex PCR reads into MiXCR, producing one record per CDR3 protein. The sample records 560,000 or so distinct CDR3 sequences, 15% to 20% being singletons. Sequences were obtained from blood. The receptors here all came from a middle-aged man with Graves' ophthalmopathy.

This chain connects TRBV30 to TRBJ2-7; no clear D. Deletions cut 5 bases from V and 0 bases from J, with 5 bases between. This CDR3 is 11 amino acids long. CDR1 is GTSNPN, CDR2 SVGIG, per germline (reference sequence). The CDR3 DNA is TGTGCCTGGGGCAACTCCTACGAGCAGTACTTC. It translates to CAWGNSYEQYF.

Ten or more counts support this clonotype. This chain joins TRBV12-3 or TRBV12-4 and TRBJ2-1; D is ambiguous. The CDR3 is 16 amino acids. The V end was cut by 4 bases, the J end by 2 bases, with 15 bases between. The CDR3: CASSYPRRTAYNEQFF. The CDR3 bases are TGTGCCAGCAGTTATCCAAGACGGACGGCCTACAATGAGCAGTTCTTC.

The J gene is TRBJ2-1, the V gene TRBV5-1; 9 bases map to TRBD2. J gave up 2 bases and V 2 bases, and 2 bases lay outside the gene matches. The CDR3 has 15 amino acids. Germline V gene lookup returns CDR1 SGHRS and CDR2 YFSETQ. The CDR3 sequence: CASSFGLATYNEQFF. CDR3 sequence (DNA): TGCGCCAGCAGCTTCGGACTAGCGACCTACAATGAGCAGTTCTTC.

The chain joins TRBV7-6 to TRBJ2-3; D remains unclear. Germline V CDR1 and CDR2: SGHVS, FNYEAQ. V was clipped by 4 bases and J by 6 bases, with 11 bases between them. The CDR3 contains 13 residues. The CDR3, as DNA: TGTGCCAGCAGCTCGACTTCTCTTGATACGCAGTATTTT. Translating gives CASSSTSLDTQYF.

The genes are TRBV9 and TRBJ1-4; D not certain. Trimming shortened V by 3 bases and J by 1 base, and 1 base separated the two germline ends. Germline assignment: CDR1 SGDLS and CDR2 YYNGEE. This CDR3 comprises 12 residues. As DNA, the CDR3 is TGTGCCAGCAGCGGAACTAATGAAAAACTGTTTTTT. The encoded protein is CASSGTNEKLFF.

This clonotype was seen a few times. In DNA form, the CDR3 reads TGTGCCAGCTCACCACCGAGCAGGGCCCCCGAGACCCAGTACTTC. Protein product: CASSPPSRAPETQYF. The chain joins TRBV18 to TRBJ2-5, with D maybe TRBD1 (5 bases). Trimming removed 0 bases from V and 5 bases from J, with 13 bases in between. The germline V gene encodes CDR1 KGHSH and CDR2 LQKENI. The CDR3 runs 15 residues.

As for this clonotype: Compared with germline, one end of the junction differs, possibly owing to a read error. The CDR3 here is CASIYSGTGGGTGELFF. The CDR3 nucleotides are TGTGCCAGCATTTACTCCGGGACAGGGGGCGGCACCGGGGAGCTGTTTTTT. The chain recombines TRBV6-5 with TRBJ2-2; 12 bases match TRBD1. This CDR3 contains 17 residues. Per germline, CDR1 MNHEY and CDR2 SVGAGI.

The chain combines TRBV12-5 with TRBJ1-6; D might be TRBD1 (5 bases). V dropped 4 bases and J dropped 5 bases, with 21 bases sitting between them. This CDR3 is 18 amino acids long. From germline, CDR1 is LGHNT and CDR2 FRNRAP. The CDR3 region is CASGYRERRQLNNSPLHF. Here the CDR3 DNA reads TGTGCTAGTGGTTACCGCGAAAGGCGACAGCTAAATAATTCACCCCTCCACTTT. Full variable domain (remainder filled in from reference TRBV12-5 and TRBJ1-6): DARVTQTPRHKVTEMGQEVTMRCQPILGHNTVFWYRQTMMQGLELLAYFRNRAPLDDSGMPKDRFSAEMPDATLATLKIQPSEPRDSAVYFCASGYRERRQLNNSPLHFGNGTRLTVT.

This clonotype showed up many times. The rearrangement uses TRBV5-1 and TRBJ2-3; 9 positions match TRBD1. The V gene end was trimmed by 3 bases and the J gene end by 5 bases; junction bases not matched to a gene: 7. This CDR3 has 15 residues. Germline lookup yields CDR1 SGHRS and CDR2 YFSETQ. The CDR3 sequence: CASSWGQGEGDTQYF. The CDR3 DNA follows: TGCGCCAGCAGCTGGGGACAGGGAGAAGGAGATACGCAGTATTTT.

This clonotype was observed many times. The chain combines TRBV28 with TRBJ2-1; 12 nucleotides agree with TRBD2. The trim removed 9 bases at V and 9 bases at J, leaving 9 bases unmatched. The CDR3 is 14 residues long. Germline loops: CDR1 MDHEN, CDR2 SYDVKM. DNA of the CDR3: TGTGCCAGTAAAAGGACTAGCGGGAAGAGTGAGCAGTTCTTC. Its protein product is CASKRTSGKSEQFF.

This clonotype was observed a handful of times. The genes are TRBV27 and TRBJ2-1; D perhaps matches TRBD2 (5 bases). V was trimmed by 5 bases and J by 2 bases, leaving 13 bases between them. The CDR3 is made up of 15 amino acids. Germline CDR1 MNHEY, CDR2 SMNVEV (reference sequence). The CDR3 spells CASSARGSAYNEQFF. The CDR3 coding sequence is TGTGCCAGCAGTGCTCGGGGTAGCGCCTACAATGAGCAGTTCTTC.

This chain links TRBV14 with TRBJ2-1; D might be TRBD1 (5 bases). V gave up 2 bases and J gave up 7 bases, with 15 bases separating them. This CDR3 is built from 15 residues. In germline, CDR1 is SGHDN, CDR2 FVKESK. The CDR3 spells CASSQYKGPWNEQFF. DNA for the CDR3: TGTGCCAGCAGCCAATATAAGGGGCCTTGGAATGAGCAGTTCTTC. Variable domain in full (rest from reference TRBV14 and TRBJ2-1): EAGVTQFPSHSVIEKGQTVTLRCDPISGHDNLYWYRRVMGKEIKFLLHFVKESKQDESGMPNNRFLAERTGGTYSTLKVQPAELEDSGVYFCASSQYKGPWNEQFFGPGTRLTVL.

This clonotype turned up a few times. A much more abundant neighbour one base away suggests this may be a read error. J is TRBJ2-3 and V is TRBV3-1; possibly TRBD1 for D (6 bases). The CDR3 consists of 13 residues. Germline lookup yields CDR1 LGHDT and CDR2 YNNKEL (reference sequence). CDR3 sequence reads: CASGHAQGDTQYF. The CDR3 nucleotides read TGTGCCAGCGGCCATGCACAGGGCGATACGCAGTATTTT.

This chain links TRBV7-9 with TRBJ2-1; no firm D call. This CDR3 contains 11 residues. Trimming took off 10 bases at V and 0 bases at J, with 4 bases between the two ends. Per the germline V gene, CDR1 is SEHNR and CDR2 is FQNEAQ (reference sequence). In nucleotides, the CDR3 is TGTGCCATTGGCTCCTACAATGAGCAGTTCTTC. This gives the protein CAIGSYNEQFF. Using reference TRBV7-9 and TRBJ2-1 for the parts outside the CDR3, the full variable domain is DTGVSQNPRHKITKRGQNVTFRCDPISEHNRLYWYRQTLGQGPEFLTYFQNEAQLEKSRLLSDRFSAERPKGSFSTLEIQRTEQGDSAMYLCAIGSYNEQFFGPGTRLTVL.

This clonotype has only a few counts. The chain is built from TRBV29-1 and TRBJ1-1, with D unresolved. Germline V lookup: CDR1 SQVTM, CDR2 ANQGSEA. Trimming shortened V by 4 bases and J by 2 bases, and 14 bases separated the two germline ends. The CDR3 loop spans 14 amino acids. In DNA form, the CDR3 reads TGCAGCGTTGGAAGTAGGTTGTCTAACACTGAAGCTTTCTTT. This translates into CSVGSRLSNTEAFF.